These 4 T cell receptor beta chains originate from one sample sequenced in a study of T cells after yellow fever vaccination. TCRdb re-called the 5' RACE reads with MiXCR, one entry per CDR3 protein. The sample has 500,000 to 550,000 distinct CDR3 sequences, roughly a fifth seen once. The sequences come from PBMCs, collected roughly 23 days after the first yellow fever vaccination. All receptors come from a man younger than 35 who received the YFV17D yellow fever vaccine.

This clonotype was counted between two and nine times. The V gene is TRBV24-1, the J gene TRBJ2-3, with a tentative D call TRBD2 (6 bases). V gave up 6 bases and J gave up 5 bases, with 11 bases separating them. Germline CDR1 is KGHDR and CDR2 is SFDVKD. CDR3 length: 13 amino acids. CDR3 loop: CATSWRGGDTQYF. CDR3 nucleotide sequence: TGTGCCACCAGTTGGCGGGGAGGAGATACGCAGTATTTT.

The CDR3 nucleotides read TGTGCCAGCAGCCACCCAGGAAGGGGAGCAACTAATGAAAAACTGTTTTTT. Amino acids: CASSHPGRGATNEKLFF. V and J are TRBV4-2 and TRBJ1-4, with D possibly matching TRBD1 (5 bases). The germline V gene has CDR1 LGHNA and CDR2 YNFKEQ. Deletions cut 3 bases from V and 0 bases from J, with 14 bases between. The CDR3 is made up of 17 amino acids.

This clonotype was counted ten times or more. The chain is built from TRBV9 and TRBJ2-2; D perhaps matches TRBD1 (5 bases). Trimming took off 0 bases at V and 3 bases at J, with 9 bases between the two ends. This CDR3 is 15 amino acids long. The germline gives CDR1 SGDLS, CDR2 YYNGEE. The CDR3 nucleotides read TGTGCCAGCAGCGTAGATCAGGGTTACACCGGGGAGCTGTTTTTT. It encodes CASSVDQGYTGELFF.

The chain combines TRBV7-2 with TRBJ1-5, with D possibly matching TRBD1 (5 bases). Germline values: CDR1 SGHTA, CDR2 FQGNSA. The CDR3 spans 16 residues. V was pared by 0 bases and J by 7 bases, with 16 bases between. The DNA of the CDR3 is TGTGCCAGCAGCTTAGCTGATGGGGGTTCGCGGCAGCCCCAGCATTTT. This encodes CASSLADGGSRQPQHF. Supplemented by reference TRBV7-2 and TRBJ1-5, the full variable domain reads GAGVSQSPSNKVTEKGKDVELRCDPISGHTALYWYRQSLGQGLEFLIYFQGNSAPDKSGLPSDRFSAERTGGSVSTLTIQRTQQEDSAVYLCASSLADGGSRQPQHFGDGTRLSIL.